This TCR beta chain was identified during a study of CD8+CD57+ T cells in acquired aplastic anemia. This clonotype was found many times. TCR beta VDJ and CDR3 profiles were obtained from a genomic DNA template. A single record per CDR3 protein comes from TCRdb applying MiXCR to the reads. The sample holds 150,000 to 200,000 distinct CDR3 sequences, roughly 45% seen once. Trimming stripped 2 bases from V and 4 bases from J, with 21 bases between. CDR1 and CDR2 from the germline V gene are SGHAT and FQNNGV. The CDR3 is made up of 18 amino acids. The chain joins TRBV11-2 to TRBJ2-1, with D perhaps TRBD1 (5 bases). Sequenced sample: sorted CD4+, CD8+, or CD8+CD57+ T cells (not recorded which) from PBMCs. The receptor was isolated from a human donor in good health. CDR3 sequence reads: CASSLPQDTGSSYNEQFF. The CDR3 DNA is TGTGCCAGCAGCTTACCTCAGGACACGGGTTCATCATACAATGAGCAGTTCTTC.